Listed here is a single TCR beta chain. Its antigen is currently unknown. This entry belongs to a study of memory B cells and T cells in multiple sclerosis. Repertoires were generated with immunoSEQ multiplex PCR, while TCRdb's copy carries only in-frame clones and drops some. The table includes 25,000 to 35,000 clones, about 83% detected once. Study conclusions and caveats: Clone-set sizes differed between compartments, so shared clonotype counts needed normalization.

Germline lookup yields CDR1 ENHRY and CDR2 SYGVKD. This CDR3 contains 18 residues. V lost 2 bases, J lost 0 bases, and 10 bases stayed unmatched. After stimulus-free culture, autoproliferating CFSE-dim and non-proliferating CFSE-high T cells were sequenced separately. Cultures began with about 4.6x10^7 CFSE-labeled PBMCs, unstimulated for 6 to 8 days, with replicate wells pooled. Without exogenous stimuli, approximately 0.46 uM CFSE-labeled PBMCs were cultured serum-free. The origin of this receptor is a human donor with multiple sclerosis. The V call is TRBV10-3, the J call TRBJ2-3; 8 bases match TRBD2. The sequenced material came from PBMCs from blood kept in culture. CDR3 DNA: TGTGCCATCAGTGAGAATCCTGGACTAGCACTTAGCACAGATACGCAGTATTTT. Translated, it gives CAISENPGLALSTDTQYF.